This T cell receptor beta chain was recorded in a study of T cells in Graves' hyperthyroidism and ophthalmopathy. Study-level background: Sampling of peripheral blood happened at initial diagnosis, prior to any treatment.

Among ophthalmopathy patients, the Clinical Activity Score reached at least 3, the NOSPECS grade reached at least 4, and duration remained under 3 months. PBMCs came from 7.5 to 10 ml fresh peripheral blood. Germline CDR1 is MNHNS and CDR2 is SASEGT. The CDR3 is made up of 12 amino acids. V was pared by 6 bases and J by 13 bases, with 8 bases of the junction left unmatched. Whole-study findings and limits: The model anticipated ophthalmopathy a median around six months pre-onset.

This clonotype was counted only a few times. Its matching antigen is unknown. Amplification targeted TCR beta CDR3 regions from RNA transcripts. Primed by the HTBI set, a first-round RT-PCR was run on the TCR CDR3. TCRdb re-called the multiplex PCR reads with MiXCR, one entry per CDR3 protein. The table records approximately 690,000 distinct CDR3 sequences, more than 12% of them present only once. This chain connects TRBV6-1 to TRBJ2-5; 10 bases are a match to TRBD1. Sequencing input: blood. This receptor was identified in a woman in her forties or fifties with Graves' ophthalmopathy. The CDR3 protein is CASRWDRGDLYF. As DNA, the CDR3 is TGTGCCAGCAGGTGGGACAGGGGAGACCTGTACTTC.